This T cell receptor (beta chain) emerged from a study of technical replicates of blood from several donors. CDR3 length: 14 residues. The V and J ends lost 8 bases and 6 bases respectively, with 16 bases between them. Germline CDR1 MGHDK, CDR2 SYGVNS. The repertoire was sequenced with immunoSEQ multiplex PCR; TCRdb's copy has only in-frame clones and lacks some. Altogether about 81,000 clones are present, around 96% being singletons, with the ten largest covering around 0.2%. This clonotype was sampled from a human donor in good health. The sequencing input was T cells isolated from PBMCs. J is TRBJ2-2 and V is TRBV25-1; D is possibly TRBD2 (5 bases). CDR3: CASVGLRGAGELFF. The CDR3 DNA follows: TGTGCCAGCGTAGGGCTCCGGGGAGCCGGGGAGCTGTTTTTT. Looking up the rest from reference TRBV25-1 and TRBJ2-2 gives the full variable domain: EADIYQTPRYLVIGTGKKITLECSQTMGHDKMYWYQQDPGMELHLIHYSYGVNSTEKGDLSSESTVSRIRTEHFPLTLESARPSHTSQYLCASVGLRGAGELFFGEGSRLTVL.